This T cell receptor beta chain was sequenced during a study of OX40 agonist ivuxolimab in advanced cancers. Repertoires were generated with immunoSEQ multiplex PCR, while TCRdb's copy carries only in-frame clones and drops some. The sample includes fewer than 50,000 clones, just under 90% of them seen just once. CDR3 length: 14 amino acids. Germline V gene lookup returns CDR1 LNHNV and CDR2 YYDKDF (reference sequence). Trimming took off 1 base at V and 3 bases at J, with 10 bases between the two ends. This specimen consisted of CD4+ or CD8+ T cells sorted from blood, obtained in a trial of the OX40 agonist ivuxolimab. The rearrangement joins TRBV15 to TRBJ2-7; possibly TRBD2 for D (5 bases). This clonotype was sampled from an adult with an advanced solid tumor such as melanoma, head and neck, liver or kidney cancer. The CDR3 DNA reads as TGTGCCACCAGCAGAGGGAGGTTGGGCTACGAGCAGTACTTC. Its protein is CATSRGRLGYEQYF.